This TCR beta chain stems from a study of blood T cell repertoires in COVID-19. Study-level information: Both acute and convalescent COVID-19 samples were obtained from the United States, Italy and Spain. Sample material is recorded as cDNA or gDNA derived from T cells, B-cell-depleted T cells, or PBMCs.

Repertoires were generated with immunoSEQ multiplex PCR, while TCRdb's copy carries only in-frame clones and drops some. Of 64,000 or so clones listed, approximately 80% are singletons. After removal of 5 bases from V and 0 bases from J, the junction contained 7 bases not matched to a gene. The CDR3 is 16 amino acids. Per the germline V gene, CDR1 is SEHNR and CDR2 is FQNEAQ (reference sequence). The source of this sequence is a human donor in a cohort sampled during active COVID-19. This chain links TRBV7-9 with TRBJ2-3, with 8 bases identical to TRBD1. What was sequenced was peripheral blood. The chain's CDR3 is CASSPGQGGSTDTQYF. CDR3 sequence (DNA): TGTGCCAGCAGCCCAGGACAGGGCGGGAGCACAGATACGCAGTATTTT.